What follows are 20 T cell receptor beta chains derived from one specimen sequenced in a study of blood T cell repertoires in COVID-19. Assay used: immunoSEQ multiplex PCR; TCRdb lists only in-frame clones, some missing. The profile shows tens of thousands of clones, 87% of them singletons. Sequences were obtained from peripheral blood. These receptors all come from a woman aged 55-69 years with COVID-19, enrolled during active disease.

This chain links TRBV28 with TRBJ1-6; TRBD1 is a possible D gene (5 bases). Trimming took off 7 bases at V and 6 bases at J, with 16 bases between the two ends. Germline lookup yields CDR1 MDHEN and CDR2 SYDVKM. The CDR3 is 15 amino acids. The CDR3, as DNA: TGTGCCAGCACCCTCTCGGGGGGTGGTAATTCACCCCTCCACTTT. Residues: CASTLSGGGNSPLHF.

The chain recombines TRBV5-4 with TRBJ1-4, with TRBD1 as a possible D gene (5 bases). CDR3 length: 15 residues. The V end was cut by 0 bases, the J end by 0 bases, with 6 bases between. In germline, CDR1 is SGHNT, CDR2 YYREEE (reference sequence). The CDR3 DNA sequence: TGTGCCAGCAGCTTGGCAGGGTCAACTAATGAAAAACTGTTTTTT. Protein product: CASSLAGSTNEKLFF.

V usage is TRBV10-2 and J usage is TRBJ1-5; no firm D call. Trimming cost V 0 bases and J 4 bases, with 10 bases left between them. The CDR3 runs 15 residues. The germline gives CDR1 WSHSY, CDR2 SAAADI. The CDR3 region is CASSESGMRNQPQHF. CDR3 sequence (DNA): TGCGCCAGCAGTGAGTCGGGCATGAGAAATCAGCCCCAGCATTTT.

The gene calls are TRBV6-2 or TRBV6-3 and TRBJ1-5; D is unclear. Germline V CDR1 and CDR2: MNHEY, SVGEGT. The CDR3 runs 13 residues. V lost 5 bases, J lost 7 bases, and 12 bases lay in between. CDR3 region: CASSPGFQQPQHF. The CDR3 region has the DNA TGTGCCAGCAGTCCAGGCTTTCAACAGCCCCAGCATTTT.

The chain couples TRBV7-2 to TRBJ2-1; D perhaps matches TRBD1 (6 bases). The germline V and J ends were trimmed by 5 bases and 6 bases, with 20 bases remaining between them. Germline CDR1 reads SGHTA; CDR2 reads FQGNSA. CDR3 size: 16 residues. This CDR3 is CASSTRRTTGTNEQFF. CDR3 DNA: TGTGCCAGCAGCACCCGGCGGACCACAGGGACCAATGAGCAGTTCTTC.

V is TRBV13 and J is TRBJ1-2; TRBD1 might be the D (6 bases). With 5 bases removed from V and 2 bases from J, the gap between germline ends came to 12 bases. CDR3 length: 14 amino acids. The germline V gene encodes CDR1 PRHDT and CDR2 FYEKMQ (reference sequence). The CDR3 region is CASSLGQSNYGYTF. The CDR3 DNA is TGTGCCAGCAGCCTTGGACAGAGCAACTATGGCTACACCTTC.

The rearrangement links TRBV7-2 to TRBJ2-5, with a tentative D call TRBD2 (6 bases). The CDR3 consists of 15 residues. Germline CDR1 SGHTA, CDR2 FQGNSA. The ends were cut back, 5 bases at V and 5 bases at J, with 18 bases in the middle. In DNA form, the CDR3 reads TGTGCCAGCAGCGCGAATAGCGGAGGGACGGAGACCCAGTACTTC. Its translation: CASSANSGGTETQYF.

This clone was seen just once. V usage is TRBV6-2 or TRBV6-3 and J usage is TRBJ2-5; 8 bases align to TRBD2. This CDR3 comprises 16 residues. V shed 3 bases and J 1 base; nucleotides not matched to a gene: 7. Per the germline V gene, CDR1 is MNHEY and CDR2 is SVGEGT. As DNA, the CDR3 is TGTGCCAGCAGTTATGGTGGGGCGGGGGGCCAAGAGACCCAGTACTTC. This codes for CASSYGGAGGQETQYF.

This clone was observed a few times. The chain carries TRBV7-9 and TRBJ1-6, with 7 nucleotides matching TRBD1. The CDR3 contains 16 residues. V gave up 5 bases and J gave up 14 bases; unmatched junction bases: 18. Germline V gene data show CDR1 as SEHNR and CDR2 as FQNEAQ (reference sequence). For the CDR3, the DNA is TGTGCCAGCAGCCCCTGGGGCAGGGGGTCCCTCGACACCCTCCACTTT. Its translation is CASSPWGRGSLDTLHF.

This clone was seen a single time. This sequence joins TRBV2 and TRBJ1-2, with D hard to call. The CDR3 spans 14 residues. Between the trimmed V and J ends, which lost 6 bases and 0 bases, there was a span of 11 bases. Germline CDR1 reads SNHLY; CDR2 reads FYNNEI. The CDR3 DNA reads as TGTGCCAGCAGCCCCATAGAAACTAACTATGGCTACACCTTC. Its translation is CASSPIETNYGYTF.

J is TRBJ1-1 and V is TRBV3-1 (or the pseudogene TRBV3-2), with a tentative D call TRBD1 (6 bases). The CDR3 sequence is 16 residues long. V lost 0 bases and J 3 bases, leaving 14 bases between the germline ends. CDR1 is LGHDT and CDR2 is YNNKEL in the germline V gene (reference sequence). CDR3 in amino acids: CASSQDQGRGDTEAFF. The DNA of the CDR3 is TGTGCCAGCAGCCAAGATCAGGGGAGAGGGGACACTGAAGCTTTCTTT.

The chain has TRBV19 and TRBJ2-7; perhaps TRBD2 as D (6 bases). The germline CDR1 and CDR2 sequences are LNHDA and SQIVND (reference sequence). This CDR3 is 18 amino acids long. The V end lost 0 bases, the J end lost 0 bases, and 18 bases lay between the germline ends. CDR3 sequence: CASSIDGSGVEGSYEQYF. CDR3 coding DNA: TGTGCCAGTAGTATAGATGGCTCCGGGGTGGAGGGCTCCTACGAGCAGTACTTC.

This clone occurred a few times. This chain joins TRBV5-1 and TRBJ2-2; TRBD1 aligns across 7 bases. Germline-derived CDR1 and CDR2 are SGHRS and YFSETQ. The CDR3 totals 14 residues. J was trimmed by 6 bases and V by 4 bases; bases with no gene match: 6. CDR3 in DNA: TGCGCCAGCAGCCCCACAGGGGATCCCGGGGAGCTGTTTTTT. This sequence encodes CASSPTGDPGELFF. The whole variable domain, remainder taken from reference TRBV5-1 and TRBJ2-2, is KAGVTQTPRYLIKTRGQQVTLSCSPISGHRSVSWYQQTPGQGLQFLFEYFSETQRNKGNFPGRFSGRQFSNSRSEMNVSTLELGDSALYLCASSPTGDPGELFFGEGSRLTVL.

The DNA for the CDR3 is TGTGCCAGCAGTTACAAGGGTGGCAGGGCTGAAGCTTTCTTT. Amino acid sequence: CASSYKGGRAEAFF. The J gene is TRBJ1-1, the V gene TRBV6-6, with a weak D call TRBD1 (5 bases). The CDR3 totals 14 residues. The germline gives CDR1 MNHNY, CDR2 SVGAGI (reference sequence). Trimming stripped 2 bases from V and 6 bases from J, with 13 bases between.

The CDR3 loop is CASSLGGGEIEQYF. DNA of the CDR3: TGCGCCAGCAGCTTGGGAGGAGGTGAGATCGAGCAGTACTTC. The chain carries TRBV5-1 and TRBJ2-7; TRBD2 is a possible D gene (5 bases). This CDR3 spans 14 amino acids. Germline CDR1 is SGHRS and CDR2 is YFSETQ. V lost 0 bases, J lost 6 bases, and 13 bases lay in between.

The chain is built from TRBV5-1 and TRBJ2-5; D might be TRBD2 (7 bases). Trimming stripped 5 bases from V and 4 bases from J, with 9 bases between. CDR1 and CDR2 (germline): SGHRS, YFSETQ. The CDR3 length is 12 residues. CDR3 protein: CASRAGAETQYF. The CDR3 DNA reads TGCGCCAGCAGGGCGGGGGCAGAGACCCAGTACTTC.

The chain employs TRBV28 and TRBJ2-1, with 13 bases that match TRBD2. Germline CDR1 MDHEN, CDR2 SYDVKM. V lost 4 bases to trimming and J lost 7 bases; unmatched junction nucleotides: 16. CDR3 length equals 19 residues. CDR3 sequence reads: CASSSRTSGGPITLNEQFF. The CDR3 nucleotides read TGTGCCAGCAGTTCCCGGACTAGCGGGGGCCCAATTACGTTGAATGAGCAGTTCTTC. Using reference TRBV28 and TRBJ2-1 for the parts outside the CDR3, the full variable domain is DVKVTQSSRYLVKRTGEKVFLECVQDMDHENMFWYRQDPGLGLRLIYFSYDVKMKEKGDIPEGYSVSREKKERFSLILESASTNQTSMYLCASSSRTSGGPITLNEQFFGPGTRLTVL.

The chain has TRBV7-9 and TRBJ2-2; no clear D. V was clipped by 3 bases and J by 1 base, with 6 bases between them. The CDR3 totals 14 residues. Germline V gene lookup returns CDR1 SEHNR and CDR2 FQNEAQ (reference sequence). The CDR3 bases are TGTGCCAGCAGCTTTAGTCGGAACACCGGGGAGCTGTTTTTT. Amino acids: CASSFSRNTGELFF.

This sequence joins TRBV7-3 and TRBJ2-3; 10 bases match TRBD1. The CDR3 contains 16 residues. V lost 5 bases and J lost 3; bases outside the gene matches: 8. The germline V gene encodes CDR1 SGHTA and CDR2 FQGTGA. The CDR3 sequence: CASSARQGASTDTQYF. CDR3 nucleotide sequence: TGTGCCAGCAGCGCGCGACAGGGGGCATCGACAGATACGCAGTATTTT.

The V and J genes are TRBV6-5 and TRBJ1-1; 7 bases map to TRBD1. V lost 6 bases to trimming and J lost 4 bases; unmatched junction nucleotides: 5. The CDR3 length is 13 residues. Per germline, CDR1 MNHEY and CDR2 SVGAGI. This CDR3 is CASSRQGGTEAFF. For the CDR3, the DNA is TGTGCCAGCAGCCGACAGGGCGGCACTGAAGCTTTCTTT.